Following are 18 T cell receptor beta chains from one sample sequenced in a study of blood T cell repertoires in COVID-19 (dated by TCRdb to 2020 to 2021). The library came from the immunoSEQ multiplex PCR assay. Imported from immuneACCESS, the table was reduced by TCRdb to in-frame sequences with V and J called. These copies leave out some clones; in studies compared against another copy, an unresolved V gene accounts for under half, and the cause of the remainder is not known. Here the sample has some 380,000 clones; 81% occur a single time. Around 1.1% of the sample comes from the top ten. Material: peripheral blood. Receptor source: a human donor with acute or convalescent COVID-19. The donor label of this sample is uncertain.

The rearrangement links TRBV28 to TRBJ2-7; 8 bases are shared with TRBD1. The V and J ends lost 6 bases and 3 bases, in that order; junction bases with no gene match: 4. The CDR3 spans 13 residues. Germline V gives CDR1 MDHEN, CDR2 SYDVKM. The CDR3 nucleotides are TGTGCCAGCAGAAGGACAGGGCTCTACGAGCAGTACTTC. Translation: CASRRTGLYEQYF.

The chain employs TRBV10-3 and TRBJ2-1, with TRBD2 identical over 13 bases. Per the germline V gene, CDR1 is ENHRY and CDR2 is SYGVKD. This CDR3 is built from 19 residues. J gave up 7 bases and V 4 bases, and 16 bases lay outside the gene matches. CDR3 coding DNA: TGTGCCATCAGTGTGCGACCGGGACTAGCGGGAAAGACGGGAAATGAGCAGTTCTTC. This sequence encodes CAISVRPGLAGKTGNEQFF.

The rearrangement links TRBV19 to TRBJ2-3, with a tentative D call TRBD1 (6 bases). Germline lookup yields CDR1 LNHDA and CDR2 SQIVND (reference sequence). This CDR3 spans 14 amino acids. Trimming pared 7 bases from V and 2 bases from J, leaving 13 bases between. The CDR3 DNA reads TGTGCCAGTAACGACAGGTTACCCACAGATACGCAGTATTTT. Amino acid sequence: CASNDRLPTDTQYF.

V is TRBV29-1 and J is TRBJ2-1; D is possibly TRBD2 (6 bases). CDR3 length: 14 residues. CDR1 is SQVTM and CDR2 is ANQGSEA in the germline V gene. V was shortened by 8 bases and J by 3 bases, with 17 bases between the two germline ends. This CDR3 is CSSDRAGLYNEQFF. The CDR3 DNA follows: TGCAGCTCCGATAGGGCGGGGCTCTACAATGAGCAGTTCTTC.

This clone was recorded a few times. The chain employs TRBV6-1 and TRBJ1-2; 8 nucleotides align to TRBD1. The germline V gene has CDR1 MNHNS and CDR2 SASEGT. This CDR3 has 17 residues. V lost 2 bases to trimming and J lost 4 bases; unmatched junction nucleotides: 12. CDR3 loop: CASSERGGDRRGYGYTF. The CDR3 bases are TGTGCCAGCAGTGAAAGGGGAGGGGACAGGAGGGGCTATGGCTACACCTTC.

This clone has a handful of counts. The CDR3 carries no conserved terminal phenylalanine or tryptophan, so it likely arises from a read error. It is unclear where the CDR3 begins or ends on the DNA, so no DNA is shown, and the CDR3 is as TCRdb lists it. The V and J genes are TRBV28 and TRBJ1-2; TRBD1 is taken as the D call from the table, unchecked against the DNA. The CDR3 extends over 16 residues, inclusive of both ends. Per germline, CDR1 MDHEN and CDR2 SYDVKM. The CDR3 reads CASSQMTGTDKLNLLI.

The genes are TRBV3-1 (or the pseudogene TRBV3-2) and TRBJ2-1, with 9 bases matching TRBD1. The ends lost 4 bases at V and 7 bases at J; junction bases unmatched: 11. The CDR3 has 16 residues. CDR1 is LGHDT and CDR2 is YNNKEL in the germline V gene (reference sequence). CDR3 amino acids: CASSRITGQGQNEQFF. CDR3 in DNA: TGTGCCAGCAGCCGAATAACGGGACAGGGACAAAATGAGCAGTTCTTC.

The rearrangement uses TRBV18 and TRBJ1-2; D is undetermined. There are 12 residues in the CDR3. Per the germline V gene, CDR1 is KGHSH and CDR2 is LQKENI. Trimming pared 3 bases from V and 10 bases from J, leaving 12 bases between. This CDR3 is CASSPGGEVYTF. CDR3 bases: TGTGCCAGCTCACCTGGAGGCGAGGTCTACACCTTC.

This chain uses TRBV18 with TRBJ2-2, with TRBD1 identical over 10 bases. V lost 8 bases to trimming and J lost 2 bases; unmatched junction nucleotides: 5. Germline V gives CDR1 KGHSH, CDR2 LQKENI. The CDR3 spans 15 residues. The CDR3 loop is CASGDRGPNTGELFF. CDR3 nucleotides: TGTGCCAGCGGGGACAGGGGCCCTAACACCGGGGAGCTGTTTTTT.

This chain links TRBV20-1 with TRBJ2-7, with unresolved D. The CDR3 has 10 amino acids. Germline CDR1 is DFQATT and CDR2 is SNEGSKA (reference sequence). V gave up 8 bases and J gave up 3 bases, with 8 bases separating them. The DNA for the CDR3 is TGCAGTATGGCCATCTACGAGCAGTACTTC. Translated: CSMAIYEQYF.

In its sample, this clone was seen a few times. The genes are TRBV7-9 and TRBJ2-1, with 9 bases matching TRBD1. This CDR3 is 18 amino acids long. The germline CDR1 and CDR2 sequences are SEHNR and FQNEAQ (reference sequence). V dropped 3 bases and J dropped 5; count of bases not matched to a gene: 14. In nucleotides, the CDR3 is TGTGCCAGCAGCTTTCCCTATATGGACAGGGGATATAACAATGAGCAGTTCTTC. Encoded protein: CASSFPYMDRGYNNEQFF.

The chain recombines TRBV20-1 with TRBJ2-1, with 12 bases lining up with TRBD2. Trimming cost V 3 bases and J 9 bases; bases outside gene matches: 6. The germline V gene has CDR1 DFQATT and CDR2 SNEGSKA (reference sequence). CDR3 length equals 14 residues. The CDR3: CSASLAGGPSEQFF. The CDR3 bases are TGCAGTGCTAGTCTAGCGGGAGGGCCAAGTGAGCAGTTCTTC.

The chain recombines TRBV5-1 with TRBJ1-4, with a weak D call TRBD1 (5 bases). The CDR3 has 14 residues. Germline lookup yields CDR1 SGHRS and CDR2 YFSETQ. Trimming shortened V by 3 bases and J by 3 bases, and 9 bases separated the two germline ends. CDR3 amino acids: CASSSGNPNEKLFF. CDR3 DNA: TGCGCCAGCAGCTCAGGGAACCCTAATGAAAAACTGTTTTTT. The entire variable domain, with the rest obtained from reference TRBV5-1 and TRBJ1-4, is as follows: KAGVTQTPRYLIKTRGQQVTLSCSPISGHRSVSWYQQTPGQGLQFLFEYFSETQRNKGNFPGRFSGRQFSNSRSEMNVSTLELGDSALYLCASSSGNPNEKLFFGSGTQLSVL.

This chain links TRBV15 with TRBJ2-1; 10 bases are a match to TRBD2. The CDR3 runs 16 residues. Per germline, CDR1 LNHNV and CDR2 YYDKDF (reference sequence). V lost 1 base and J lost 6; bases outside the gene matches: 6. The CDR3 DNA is TGTGCCACCAGCAGAGGGATAGCGGGGGGAACCAATGAGCAGTTCTTC. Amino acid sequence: CATSRGIAGGTNEQFF.

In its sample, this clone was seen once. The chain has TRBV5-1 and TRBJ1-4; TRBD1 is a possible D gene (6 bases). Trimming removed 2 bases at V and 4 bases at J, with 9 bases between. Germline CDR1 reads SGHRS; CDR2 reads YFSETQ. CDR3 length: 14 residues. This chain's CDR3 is CASSFDRLNEKLFF. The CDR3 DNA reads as TGCGCCAGCAGCTTCGACAGGCTTAATGAAAAACTGTTTTTT.

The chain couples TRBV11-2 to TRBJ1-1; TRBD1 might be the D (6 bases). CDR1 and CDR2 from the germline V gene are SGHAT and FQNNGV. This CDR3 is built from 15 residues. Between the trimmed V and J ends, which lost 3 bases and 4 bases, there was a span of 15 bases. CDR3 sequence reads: CASSLVQGLVTEAFF. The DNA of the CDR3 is TGTGCCAGCAGCTTGGTGCAGGGGTTGGTCACTGAAGCTTTCTTT. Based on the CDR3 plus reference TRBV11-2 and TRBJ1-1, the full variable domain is EAGVAQSPRYKIIEKRQSVAFWCNPISGHATLYWYQQILGQGPKLLIQFQNNGVVDDSQLPKDRFSAERLKGVDSTLKIQPAKLEDSAVYLCASSLVQGLVTEAFFGQGTRLTVV.

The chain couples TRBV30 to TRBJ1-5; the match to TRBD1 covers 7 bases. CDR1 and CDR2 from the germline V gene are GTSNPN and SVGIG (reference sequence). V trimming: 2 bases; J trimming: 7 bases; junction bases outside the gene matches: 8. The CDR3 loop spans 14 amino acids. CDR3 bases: TGTGCCTGGAGTTACGGGGACAGAGGGCAGCCCCAGCATTTT. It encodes CAWSYGDRGQPQHF.

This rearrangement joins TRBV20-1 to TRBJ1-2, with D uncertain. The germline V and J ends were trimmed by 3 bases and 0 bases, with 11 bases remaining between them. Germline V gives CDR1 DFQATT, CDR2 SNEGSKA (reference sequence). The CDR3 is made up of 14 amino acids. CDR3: CSASLRGANYGYTF. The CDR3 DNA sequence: TGCAGTGCTAGTCTCCGGGGAGCTAACTATGGCTACACCTTC.